The 15 T cell receptor beta chains in this list originate from one sample, sequenced in a study of blood T cell repertoires in COVID-19. Clones were sequenced by immunoSEQ multiplex PCR, and TCRdb holds only the in-frame ones, with some missing. Of under 300,000 clones in the sample, roughly 84% were seen once. The sample comprised peripheral blood. The receptor source for this set is a woman in her thirties or forties with active or convalescent COVID-19.

The genes are TRBV7-9 and TRBJ1-1, with 7 bases fitting TRBD1. V dropped 2 bases and J dropped 2; count of bases not matched to a gene: 11. CDR1 is SEHNR, CDR2 FQNEAQ, per germline (reference sequence). The CDR3 sequence is 17 residues long. The CDR3 bases are TGTGCCAGCAGCTTACTGCGACAGGGTAGGGGCAACACTGAAGCTTTCTTT. It encodes CASSLLRQGRGNTEAFF.

The chain links TRBV27 to TRBJ2-3, with D possibly TRBD2 on 7 matching bases. Germline CDR1 MNHEY, CDR2 SMNVEV (reference sequence). This CDR3 has 17 amino acids. V was clipped by 6 bases and J by 0 bases, with 19 bases between them. CDR3 sequence: CASRPSGGGFSTDTQYF. The CDR3 nucleotides read TGTGCCAGCAGGCCTTCGGGGGGCGGATTTAGCACAGATACGCAGTATTTT.

There are many counts of this clone. As DNA, the CDR3 is TGTGCCAGCAGTGAGGTTTCTGGGGAGGGAAACACCATATATTTT. The encoded protein is CASSEVSGEGNTIYF. The chain carries TRBV6-1 and TRBJ1-3; D gene unclear. CDR1 and CDR2 from the germline V gene are MNHNS and SASEGT. Trimming took off 3 bases at V and 4 bases at J, with 13 bases between the two ends. This CDR3 is 15 amino acids long.

J is TRBJ1-1 and V is TRBV10-2; 8 bases fit TRBD1. CDR1 WSHSY and CDR2 SAAADI come from the germline V gene. V dropped 6 bases and J dropped 1; count of bases not matched to a gene: 4. This CDR3 contains 14 residues. The CDR3 DNA follows: TGCGCCAGCAGGGTTGACAGGGGGAACACTGAAGCTTTCTTT. This sequence encodes CASRVDRGNTEAFF.

The CDR3 DNA reads as TGTGCCAGCAGCCTATATACAGGGGTCAATCAGCCCCAGCATTTT. It codes for CASSLYTGVNQPQHF. The chain carries TRBV4-2 and TRBJ1-5, with TRBD1 matching over 7 bases. With V trimmed by 4 bases and J by 3 bases, 6 bases remained unmatched. Germline CDR1 reads LGHNA; CDR2 reads YNFKEQ. The CDR3 runs 15 residues.

The V call is TRBV3-1 (or the pseudogene TRBV3-2), the J call TRBJ1-2, with D perhaps matching TRBD1 (5 bases). CDR1 is LGHDT and CDR2 is YNNKEL in the germline V gene (reference sequence). V was shortened by 3 bases and J by 9 bases, with 8 bases between the two germline ends. CDR3 length: 11 residues. Here the CDR3 reads CASSQGPSYTF. The CDR3, as DNA: TGTGCCAGCAGCCAGGGGCCGAGCTACACCTTC.

This rearrangement joins TRBV18 to TRBJ2-7, with 7 bases fitting TRBD1. Germline-derived CDR1 and CDR2 are KGHSH and LQKENI. This CDR3 is built from 14 residues. V lost 4 bases and J lost 2; bases outside the gene matches: 5. The CDR3 here is CASSLRDRPYEQYF. CDR3 coding DNA: TGTGCCAGCTCACTCCGGGACAGACCCTACGAGCAGTACTTC.

The rearrangement uses TRBV2 and TRBJ2-5; 8 nucleotides align to TRBD1. Germline V lookup: CDR1 SNHLY, CDR2 FYNNEI. This CDR3 has 14 amino acids. J lost 5 bases, V lost 2 bases, and 4 bases had no gene match. CDR3 DNA: TGTGCCAGCAGTGAATACAGGGGGAAGGAGACCCAGTACTTC. Amino acid sequence: CASSEYRGKETQYF.

The sample holds a few counts of this clone. The gene calls are TRBV10-1 and TRBJ1-2; D gene unclear. CDR3 length: 16 amino acids. With 6 bases removed from V and 0 bases from J, the gap between germline ends came to 17 bases. Germline V CDR1 and CDR2: WNHNN, SYGVQD (reference sequence). In nucleotides, the CDR3 is TGCGCCAGCAGCCACCCCACCCGGAGGGCTAACTATGGCTACACCTTC. Translation: CASSHPTRRANYGYTF.

This clone was counted a few times. The rearrangement uses TRBV19 and TRBJ1-6, with 9 bases lining up with TRBD1. Germline V CDR1 and CDR2: LNHDA, SQIVND (reference sequence). V lost 4 bases and J lost 7; bases outside the gene matches: 5. CDR3 length: 15 residues. The CDR3: CASSNMGQGNSPLHF. For the CDR3, the DNA is TGTGCCAGTAGTAATATGGGACAGGGCAATTCACCCCTCCACTTT.

The V and J genes are TRBV21-1 and TRBJ1-5; TRBD1 is the table's D call and was not checked against the DNA. TRBV21-1 is designated a pseudogene. The CDR3 is made up of 14 amino acids. The CDR3 DNA follows: TGTGCCAGCATCCAGGCAGATAGCAATCAGCCCCAGCATTTT. This encodes CASIQADSNQPQHF.

The chain uses TRBV5-8 and TRBJ1-2; TRBD1 matches 8 bases. CDR1 and CDR2 from the germline V gene are SGHTS and YDEGEE. The CDR3 loop spans 15 amino acids. V was pared by 4 bases and J by 2 bases, with 7 bases of the junction left unmatched. The CDR3 spells CASSQKTGGNYGYTF. In DNA, the CDR3 is TGTGCCAGCAGCCAAAAAACAGGGGGGAACTATGGCTACACCTTC.

This clone was observed many times. V gene TRBV7-9 combines with J gene TRBJ2-3, with 9 bases lining up with TRBD2. Trimming cost V 4 bases and J 5 bases; bases outside gene matches: 16. The CDR3 is 18 residues long. The germline CDR1 and CDR2 sequences are SEHNR and FQNEAQ (reference sequence). The CDR3 here is CASSSLGLASGLGDTQYF. CDR3 sequence (DNA): TGTGCCAGCAGCTCTCTGGGACTAGCCTCAGGCCTAGGAGATACGCAGTATTTT.

Within the sample, this clone is medium-sized (0.01 to 0.1%). The chain recombines TRBV6-1 with TRBJ1-6; D call uncertain. V lost 1 base to trimming and J lost 5 bases, with 6 bases between them. Germline V gene lookup returns CDR1 MNHNS and CDR2 SASEGT. CDR3 size: 14 residues. In nucleotides, the CDR3 is TGTGCCAGCAGTGAAGTGGCCGATAATTCACCCCTCCACTTT. Encoded protein: CASSEVADNSPLHF.

The V gene is TRBV9, the J gene TRBJ1-5, with 8 positions matching TRBD1. CDR1 SGDLS and CDR2 YYNGEE come from the germline V gene. Trimming removed 4 bases from V and 3 bases from J; junction bases left unmatched: 6. This CDR3 is built from 15 residues. The DNA for the CDR3 is TGTGCCAGCAGCCCTGGACAGGGAGACAATCAGCCCCAGCATTTT. It encodes CASSPGQGDNQPQHF.